This T cell receptor beta chain stems from a study of OX40 agonist ivuxolimab in advanced cancers. Background on the study: The diagnoses of dose-escalation patients were hepatocellular carcinoma, melanoma, renal cell or head and neck cancer.

For this clone: The antigen is undetermined.

Trimming cost V 2 bases and J 8 bases, with 7 bases left between them. The CDR3 contains 13 residues. CDR1 is WSHSY, CDR2 SAAADI, per germline. Study results and caveats: It was not determined which antigens were specifically recognized by the peripheral T cells that had undergone clonal expansion.

The data were produced by immunoSEQ multiplex PCR, yet TCRdb's version contains in-frame clones alone and is incomplete. The profile shows approximately 50,000 clones, 84% of them singletons. The specimen was CD4+ or CD8+ T cells sorted from blood, collected in a trial of the OX40 agonist ivuxolimab. This chain uses TRBV10-2 with TRBJ1-6; no definite D call. The clonotype comes from an adult with an advanced solid tumor such as melanoma, head and neck, liver or kidney cancer. CDR3 bases: TGCGCCAGCAGTGAGACAGTCTATTCACCCCTCCACTTT. This gives the protein CASSETVYSPLHF.